This TCR beta chain was obtained from a study of blood T cells in healthy people across ages. Combining a sample-barcoded 5' primer with a J-beta primer mix, a second PCR ran for about 7 to 12 cycles. TCRdb fed the 5' RACE reads into MiXCR, producing one record per CDR3 protein. The sample consists of about 780,000 distinct CDR3 sequences, around 24% of them appearing once. Total RNA amounts of at least 5 micrograms were extracted per sample. This clonotype came up a few times. The same sample was also used in a study of T cells of mothers and their children. That report adds: A few mothers and their six children, all healthy Caucasians, donated. Using the M1S primer, the second PCR added sample barcodes along with 2-4 random nucleotides. Per mother, over 9.5 million TCR beta CDR3 reads were obtained; per child, about 3 million.

The sequenced sample consisted of blood. The source of this sequence is a boy aged 10-17 years in good health.

CDR3 nucleotide sequence: TGTGCCAGCCTCCGAGGGCGGTACAATGAGCAGTTCTTC. As protein: CASLRGRYNEQFF. The V gene is TRBV13, the J gene TRBJ2-1; a weak D match, TRBD2 (5 bases). Trimming shortened V by 8 bases and J by 4 bases, and 12 bases separated the two germline ends. In germline, CDR1 is PRHDT, CDR2 FYEKMQ (reference sequence). The CDR3 has 13 amino acids.